The next 8 T cell receptor beta chains were all read from a single sample in a study of blood T cell repertoires in COVID-19. The data were produced by immunoSEQ multiplex PCR, yet TCRdb's version contains in-frame clones alone and is incomplete. This table holds over 120,000 clones, approximately 80% found once. The sample consisted of PBMCs or T cells enriched from blood (not recorded which). Receptors originate from a woman in her forties or fifties who had recovered from COVID-19.

The chain carries TRBV5-6 and TRBJ1-2; perhaps TRBD1 as D (6 bases). CDR1 is SGHDT, CDR2 YYEEEE, per germline. Trimming stripped 4 bases from V and 5 bases from J, with 18 bases between. The CDR3 covers 15 residues. CDR3: CASSPGRGAGYGYTF. The DNA for the CDR3 is TGTGCCAGCAGCCCTGGCCGGGGGGCCGGGTATGGCTACACCTTC. Complete variable domain (other parts from reference TRBV5-6 and TRBJ1-2): DAGVTQSPTHLIKTRGQQVTLRCSPKSGHDTVSWYQQALGQGPQFIFQYYEEEERQRGNFPDRFSGHQFPNYSSELNVNALLLGDSALYLCASSPGRGAGYGYTFGSGTRLTVV.

The rearrangement links TRBV3-1 (or the pseudogene TRBV3-2) to TRBJ2-2, with 7 nucleotides matching TRBD1. The V gene's germline CDR1 is LGHDT and CDR2 YNNKEL (reference sequence). This CDR3 spans 16 amino acids. V trimming: 1 base; J trimming: 5 bases; junction bases outside the gene matches: 7. This chain's CDR3 is CASSQGWDRGTGELFF. The CDR3 DNA sequence: TGTGCCAGCAGCCAAGGGTGGGACAGAGGGACCGGGGAGCTGTTTTTT.

The V gene is TRBV2, the J gene TRBJ1-2; 7 bases map to TRBD1. J lost 4 bases, V lost 7 bases, and 3 bases had no gene match. CDR1 and CDR2 (germline): SNHLY, FYNNEI. This CDR3 is 12 amino acids long. The CDR3 DNA is TGTGCCAGCACCGGGGACAGCTATGGCTACACCTTC. This gives the protein CASTGDSYGYTF. The full variable domain, rest sourced from reference TRBV2 and TRBJ1-2, is EPEVTQTPSHQVTQMGQEVILRCVPISNHLYFYWYRQILGQKVEFLVSFYNNEISEKSEIFDDQFSVERPDGSNFTLKIRSTKLEDSAMYFCASTGDSYGYTFGSGTRLTVV.

This clone is a singleton in its sample. The V call is TRBV27, the J call TRBJ1-6; D is uncertain. The germline V gene encodes CDR1 MNHEY and CDR2 SMNVEV (reference sequence). V was trimmed by 3 bases and J by 6 bases, leaving 6 bases between them. The CDR3 contains 13 residues. The CDR3 coding sequence is TGTGCCAGCAGTTTGGAGGTTAATTCACCCCTCCACTTT. This translates into CASSLEVNSPLHF.

The gene calls are TRBV5-4 and TRBJ1-1; 9 bases are shared with TRBD1. With 0 bases clipped from V and 1 base from J, the junction kept 4 bases outside the gene matches. This CDR3 has 16 residues. CDR1 and CDR2 from the germline V gene are SGHNT and YYREEE (reference sequence). CDR3 protein: CASSLGGTGKNTEAFF. CDR3 coding DNA: TGTGCCAGCAGCTTGGGGGGGACAGGGAAGAACACTGAAGCTTTCTTT.

V and J are TRBV18 and TRBJ1-1; no reliable D call. CDR3 length: 13 residues. Germline V gene lookup returns CDR1 KGHSH and CDR2 LQKENI. The ends were cut back, 4 bases at V and 0 bases at J, with 6 bases in the middle. The CDR3 sequence is CASSRSLNTEAFF. The CDR3 coding sequence is TGTGCCAGCTCACGTTCCTTGAACACTGAAGCTTTCTTT.

The chain has TRBV28 and TRBJ2-5; the D gene is possibly TRBD1 (5 bases). V was shortened by 1 base and J by 2 bases, with 14 bases between the two germline ends. The CDR3 is made up of 16 amino acids. Per germline, CDR1 MDHEN and CDR2 SYDVKM. This chain's CDR3 is CASSLLFQGNQETQYF. The CDR3 nucleotides are TGTGCCAGCAGTTTATTGTTTCAGGGCAATCAAGAGACCCAGTACTTC.

The chain links TRBV2 to TRBJ1-2; tentative D call: TRBD1 (5 bases). Germline CDR1 is SNHLY and CDR2 is FYNNEI. Trimming shortened V by 7 bases and J by 9 bases, and 18 bases separated the two germline ends. The CDR3 is 13 residues long. CDR3 loop: CASNDPGFRSYTF. CDR3 sequence (DNA): TGTGCCAGCAACGACCCAGGGTTTAGGAGCTACACCTTC.